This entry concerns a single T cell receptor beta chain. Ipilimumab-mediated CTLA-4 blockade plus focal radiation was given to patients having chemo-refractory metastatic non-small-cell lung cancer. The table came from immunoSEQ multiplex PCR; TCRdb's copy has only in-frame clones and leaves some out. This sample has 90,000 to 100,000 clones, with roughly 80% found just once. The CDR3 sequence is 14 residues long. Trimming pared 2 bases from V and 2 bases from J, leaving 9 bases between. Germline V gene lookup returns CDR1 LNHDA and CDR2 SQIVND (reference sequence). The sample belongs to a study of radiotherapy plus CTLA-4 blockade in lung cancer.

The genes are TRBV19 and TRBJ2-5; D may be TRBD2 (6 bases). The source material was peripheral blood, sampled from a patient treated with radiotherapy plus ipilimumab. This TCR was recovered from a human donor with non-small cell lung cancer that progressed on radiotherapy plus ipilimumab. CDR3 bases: TGTGCCAGTAGTATACGCGGGGCACAAGAGACCCAGTACTTC. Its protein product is CASSIRGAQETQYF.